Presented here are 24 T cell receptor beta chains from one specimen sequenced in a study of cytomegalovirus exposure and HLA in healthy donors (dated by TCRdb to about 2017). Receptor amplification or capture employed the immunoSEQ multiplex PCR assay. TCRdb carries this immuneACCESS record with in-frame sequences only. Its versions omit some clonotypes, under half of them owing to an unresolved V gene in the studies checked, with the rest unexplained. This sample holds 110,000 or so clones; more than 75% were observed only once. The top ten constitute under 2.5% of the sample. The sequenced material came from PBMCs. The receptors originated from a woman in her thirties in good health and CMV-seronegative.

The rearrangement links TRBV12-5 to TRBJ2-2, with D perhaps TRBD2 (5 bases). The CDR3 sequence is 17 residues long. Trimming took off 3 bases at V and 7 bases at J, with 21 bases between the two ends. The V gene's germline CDR1 is LGHNT and CDR2 FRNRAP. The CDR3: CASGFSFGARVNGELFF. Here the CDR3 DNA reads TGTGCTAGTGGTTTCTCTTTCGGAGCGCGGGTAAACGGGGAGCTGTTTTTT. Looking up the rest from reference TRBV12-5 and TRBJ2-2 gives the full variable domain: DARVTQTPRHKVTEMGQEVTMRCQPILGHNTVFWYRQTMMQGLELLAYFRNRAPLDDSGMPKDRFSAEMPDATLATLKIQPSEPRDSAVYFCASGFSFGARVNGELFFGEGSRLTVL.

Only one count was recorded for this clone. The chain carries TRBV9 and TRBJ2-6; 9 positions agree with TRBD2. This CDR3 is built from 17 residues. V trimming: 4 bases; J trimming: 0 bases; junction bases outside the gene matches: 5. Per germline, CDR1 SGDLS and CDR2 YYNGEE. The CDR3 DNA follows: TGTGCCAGCAGCAGTAGCGGGGGAGGCTCTGGGGCCAACGTCCTGACTTTC. Encoded protein: CASSSSGGGSGANVLTF.

V is TRBV9 and J is TRBJ2-7; 9 nucleotides line up with TRBD1. This CDR3 contains 16 residues. Per the germline V gene, CDR1 is SGDLS and CDR2 is YYNGEE. V shed 5 bases, J shed 1 base, and the junction held 10 bases outside the gene matches. The CDR3 DNA reads TGTGCCAGCAGATCCACAGGGGGCACCGGTTCCTACGAGCAGTACTTC. Residues: CASRSTGGTGSYEQYF.

This chain uses TRBV9 with TRBJ1-5, with a tentative D call TRBD1 (5 bases). The CDR3 sequence is 14 residues long. Germline CDR1 SGDLS, CDR2 YYNGEE. V gave up 4 bases and J gave up 6 bases, with 14 bases separating them. CDR3: CASSPGWGGQPQHF. In DNA form, the CDR3 reads TGTGCCAGCAGCCCTGGTTGGGGGGGTCAGCCCCAGCATTTT.

The J gene is TRBJ1-6, the V gene TRBV9, with D tentatively TRBD1 (5 bases). The germline V gene encodes CDR1 SGDLS and CDR2 YYNGEE. Deletions cut 4 bases from V and 7 bases from J, with 15 bases between. The length of the CDR3 is 15 residues. CDR3 sequence: CASSPLGQGNSPLHF. The CDR3 DNA is TGTGCCAGCAGCCCTCTCGGGCAGGGAAATTCACCCCTCCACTTT.

The chain is built from TRBV14 and TRBJ2-3, with a possible D match to TRBD2 (5 bases). Germline loops: CDR1 SGHDN, CDR2 FVKESK. V was pared by 1 base and J by 8 bases, with 10 bases between. The CDR3 spans 13 residues. The CDR3 DNA follows: TGTGCCAGCAGCCAAGCTACTAGGAGTACGCAGTATTTT. It yields the protein CASSQATRSTQYF.

CDR3 loop: CASSPRQGTPGANVLTF. The DNA for the CDR3 is TGTGCCAGCAGCCCTCGACAGGGTACGCCTGGGGCCAACGTCCTGACTTTC. The J gene is TRBJ2-6, the V gene TRBV9; 7 nucleotides align to TRBD1. V lost 4 bases, J lost 2 bases, and 9 bases stayed unmatched. The length of the CDR3 is 17 residues. Germline values: CDR1 SGDLS, CDR2 YYNGEE.

The rearrangement links TRBV23-1 to TRBJ1-5, with 10 bases that match TRBD1. Being an ORF, TRBV23-1 has a function that is uncertain. There are 17 residues in the CDR3. The V gene end was trimmed by 6 bases and the J gene end by 1 base; junction bases not matched to a gene: 9. CDR3 protein: CASSHFPGQGSNQPQHF. The CDR3, as DNA: TGCGCCAGCAGCCATTTCCCGGGACAGGGGAGCAATCAGCCCCAGCATTTT.

The gene calls are TRBV5-8 and TRBJ2-1; 7 nucleotides line up with TRBD1. Germline V gene lookup returns CDR1 SGHTS and CDR2 YDEGEE. The trim removed 9 bases at V and 9 bases at J, leaving 15 bases unmatched. This CDR3 is built from 14 residues. The CDR3: CAIRGTAMGGEQFF. DNA for the CDR3: TGTGCCATCCGTGGGACAGCTATGGGTGGTGAGCAGTTCTTC.

CDR3 loop: CASSPRRTNEKLFF. The CDR3, as DNA: TGTGCCAGCAGCCCACGCCGGACTAATGAAAAACTGTTTTTT. V usage is TRBV6-5 and J usage is TRBJ1-4; no definite D call. The V and J ends lost 6 bases and 2 bases respectively, with 10 bases between them. Germline CDR1 MNHEY, CDR2 SVGAGI. The CDR3 extends over 14 amino acids.

This chain connects TRBV7-2 to TRBJ1-5; 10 bases map to TRBD1. The CDR3 extends over 15 amino acids. The germline gives CDR1 SGHTA, CDR2 FQGNSA. V gave up 6 bases and J gave up 3 bases; unmatched junction bases: 5. CDR3 nucleotides: TGTGCCAGCAGACCGGGACAGGGGAACAATCAGCCCCAGCATTTT. Amino acids: CASRPGQGNNQPQHF. Full variable domain (rest looked up from reference TRBV7-2 and TRBJ1-5): GAGVSQSPSNKVTEKGKDVELRCDPISGHTALYWYRQSLGQGLEFLIYFQGNSAPDKSGLPSDRFSAERTGGSVSTLTIQRTQQEDSAVYLCASRPGQGNNQPQHFGDGTRLSIL.

The J gene is TRBJ2-7, the V gene TRBV28; perhaps TRBD1 as D (6 bases). The CDR3 runs 14 residues. Germline loops: CDR1 MDHEN, CDR2 SYDVKM. With 8 bases removed from V and 2 bases from J, the gap between germline ends came to 16 bases. The CDR3 protein is CASWGIGGPYEQYF. CDR3 in DNA: TGTGCCAGCTGGGGTATAGGGGGTCCCTACGAGCAGTACTTC.

In nucleotides, the CDR3 is TGTGCCATCAGACCCACAGGGAATACTGAAGCTTTCTTT. As protein: CAIRPTGNTEAFF. The rearrangement uses TRBV10-3 and TRBJ1-1; D is perhaps TRBD1 (6 bases). Germline CDR1 is ENHRY and CDR2 is SYGVKD. The CDR3 sequence is 13 residues long. Between the trimmed V and J ends, which lost 6 bases and 5 bases, there was a span of 13 bases.

The rearrangement links TRBV11-1 to TRBJ2-1; D gene ambiguous. Germline V gives CDR1 SGHAT, CDR2 FQDESV (reference sequence). V lost 1 base to trimming and J lost 5 bases, with 9 bases between them. The CDR3 loop spans 14 amino acids. The CDR3 loop is CASSLGVEDNEQFF. CDR3 DNA sequence: TGTGCCAGCAGCTTAGGGGTAGAGGACAATGAGCAGTTCTTC.

The chain is built from TRBV6-5 and TRBJ1-2; D remains unclear. This CDR3 is 12 amino acids long. V lost 3 bases and J lost 5, with 7 bases in between. Germline values: CDR1 MNHEY, CDR2 SVGAGI. This chain's CDR3 is CASSYQAYGYTF. CDR3 DNA sequence: TGTGCCAGCAGTTATCAGGCTTATGGCTACACCTTC.

The V call is TRBV5-1, the J call TRBJ2-2; 9 bases align to TRBD1. Per the germline V gene, CDR1 is SGHRS and CDR2 is YFSETQ. The CDR3 loop spans 15 amino acids. V was clipped by 1 base and J by 6 bases; unmatched bases: 4. The CDR3 region has the DNA TGCGCCAGCAGCTTGTGGACAGGGGTATCCGGGGAGCTGTTTTTT. Amino acids: CASSLWTGVSGELFF.

This rearrangement joins TRBV27 to TRBJ2-2; D is ambiguous. From germline, CDR1 is MNHEY and CDR2 SMNVEV (reference sequence). V was shortened by 5 bases and J by 1 base, with 11 bases between the two germline ends. The CDR3 is 15 amino acids. The CDR3 sequence: CASSLVGWNTGELFF. In nucleotides, the CDR3 is TGTGCCAGCAGTCTCGTCGGGTGGAACACCGGGGAGCTGTTTTTT.

The chain carries TRBV5-6 and TRBJ1-4; tentatively, D is TRBD1 (5 bases). The CDR3 has 14 residues. V was trimmed by 2 bases and J by 4 bases, leaving 9 bases between them. The V gene's germline CDR1 is SGHDT and CDR2 YYEEEE. The CDR3 loop reads CASSFRGINEKLFF. In DNA form, the CDR3 reads TGTGCCAGCAGCTTTAGGGGTATTAATGAAAAACTGTTTTTT.

V and J are TRBV14 and TRBJ1-1; possibly TRBD1 for D (6 bases). With 5 bases removed from V and 4 bases from J, the gap between germline ends came to 17 bases. The CDR3 is 15 residues long. CDR1 and CDR2 (germline): SGHDN, FVKESK. In DNA, the CDR3 is TGTGCCAGCAGCGGCGAGGGTCAGGGGACCACTGAAGCTTTCTTT. Its protein is CASSGEGQGTTEAFF.

The rearrangement links TRBV2 to TRBJ1-4; D may be TRBD1 (6 bases). V lost 6 bases and J 3 bases, leaving 14 bases between the germline ends. Per the germline V gene, CDR1 is SNHLY and CDR2 is FYNNEI. The CDR3 loop spans 15 amino acids. CDR3 sequence (DNA): TGTGCCAGCAGAGGCAGGGGTTGGGCTAATGAAAAACTGTTTTTT. Amino acids: CASRGRGWANEKLFF.

In its sample, this clone was seen once. The J gene is TRBJ2-7, the V gene TRBV6-1; 8 positions agree with TRBD1. The CDR3 is made up of 14 amino acids. The V gene's germline CDR1 is MNHNS and CDR2 SASEGT. Trimming at V came to 6 bases and at J to 4 bases, leaving 8 bases not matched to a gene. The CDR3 DNA is TGTGCCAGCAGGGGATCGGACAGGGTGTACGAGCAGTACTTC. Its protein is CASRGSDRVYEQYF.

V usage is TRBV6-1 and J usage is TRBJ2-1; weak D call: TRBD2 (5 bases). V lost 2 bases to trimming and J lost 9 bases, with 8 bases between them. The germline V gene encodes CDR1 MNHNS and CDR2 SASEGT. The CDR3 sequence is 12 residues long. This CDR3 is CASSEFRGEQFF. For the CDR3, the DNA is TGTGCCAGCAGTGAATTCCGGGGTGAGCAGTTCTTC.

This rearrangement joins TRBV5-4 to TRBJ1-5; 7 bases fit TRBD1. The germline V gene has CDR1 SGHNT and CDR2 YYREEE (reference sequence). The CDR3 consists of 16 residues. After removal of 1 base from V and 3 bases from J, the junction contained 7 bases not matched to a gene. CDR3 loop: CASSLTRDSPNQPQHF. The CDR3, as DNA: TGTGCCAGCAGCTTGACTAGGGACAGCCCCAATCAGCCCCAGCATTTT.

The chain has TRBV13 and TRBJ1-6; D is uncertain. CDR3 length equals 14 residues. The germline CDR1 and CDR2 sequences are PRHDT and FYEKMQ (reference sequence). V lost 3 bases and J 6 bases, leaving 9 bases between the germline ends. The CDR3 nucleotides are TGTGCCAGCAGCTTGCAGGATCCTAATTCACCCCTCCACTTT. As protein: CASSLQDPNSPLHF.